The 13 T cell receptor beta chains below all came from one sample that was sequenced in a study of monozygotic twins with inflammatory bowel disease (dated by TCRdb to 2018 to 2020). Libraries were built with 5' RACE. The reads were generated on an Illumina HiSeq 2500. TCRdb reprocessed the public reads and reports one entry per CDR3 protein sequence, without DNA. This sample's listing comprises around 380,000 distinct CDR3 sequences. The biggest ten clones account for approximately 2.3% of the sample. Sequenced input: blood. The source is a human donor with ulcerative colitis or Crohn's disease, or a healthy co-twin of an affected twin (not recorded which).

V usage is TRBV10-2 and J usage is TRBJ2-2. In germline, CDR1 is WSHSY, CDR2 SAAADI. This CDR3 spans 12 amino acids. This CDR3 is CASSESTGELFF.

The chain couples TRBV6-5 to TRBJ1-3; TCRdb names TRBD1, which stays unverified in the absence of DNA. The CDR3 loop spans 14 amino acids. The V gene's germline CDR1 is MNHEY and CDR2 SVGAGI. The CDR3 is CASSSRTGRHTIYF.

The chain carries TRBV20-1 and TRBJ2-1; the D call from TCRdb, TRBD2, cannot be confirmed without DNA. The CDR3 extends over 13 amino acids. The germline CDR1 and CDR2 sequences are DFQATT and SNEGSKA (reference sequence). Here the CDR3 reads CSARSFSGGEQFF.

The chain recombines TRBV29-1 with TRBJ2-2. Germline V gene sequence: CDR1 SQVTM, CDR2 ANQGSEA. CDR3 length: 15 amino acids. The CDR3 spells CSVEISWHDTGELFF.

J is TRBJ1-1 and V is TRBV20-1. This CDR3 has 14 residues. Germline V gene sequence: CDR1 DFQATT, CDR2 SNEGSKA (reference sequence). The CDR3 sequence is CSASRRGLWTEAFF.

The rearrangement joins TRBV9 to TRBJ1-3; the D call of TRBD1 rests on TCRdb alone, since no DNA is present to check it. Looked up from germline, CDR1 is SGDLS and CDR2 is YYNGEE. CDR3 size: 15 residues. Here the CDR3 reads CASSGLGASGNTIYF.

The chain joins TRBV20-1 to TRBJ1-4. Germline V lookup: CDR1 DFQATT, CDR2 SNEGSKA (reference sequence). CDR3 length: 13 residues. The CDR3 loop reads CSARESLNEKLFF.

The J gene is TRBJ1-2, the V gene TRBV5-6; without DNA, the TCRdb call of TRBD1 cannot be checked. Looked up from germline, CDR1 is SGHDT and CDR2 is YYEEEE. There are 13 residues in the CDR3. This CDR3 reads CASSLDLSYGYTF.

The chain couples TRBV3-1 to TRBJ2-1; TCRdb lists TRBD2, though no DNA is available to test this call. Looked up from germline, CDR1 is LGHDT and CDR2 is YNNKEL (reference sequence). The CDR3 extends over 18 amino acids. CDR3 region: CASSQGLAGGPSYNEQFF.

V is TRBV6-5 and J is TRBJ2-1; TCRdb's D gene call, TRBD1, goes unchecked for lack of DNA. CDR1 and CDR2 from the germline V gene are MNHEY and SVGAGI. The CDR3 extends over 15 amino acids. CDR3 sequence: CASSYSSGPYNEQFF.

The chain links TRBV6-1 to TRBJ1-1. In germline, CDR1 is MNHNS, CDR2 SASEGT. The CDR3 totals 13 residues. This chain's CDR3 is CASSEVLRETAFF.

CDR3 residues: CASSKTTEAFF. V usage is TRBV21-1 and J usage is TRBJ1-1. TRBV21-1 is assigned pseudogene status. The CDR3 length is 11 residues.

The gene calls are TRBV20-1 and TRBJ2-7; TCRdb reports TRBD1, a call that lacks DNA to check it against. The CDR3 is made up of 13 amino acids. Germline CDR1 DFQATT, CDR2 SNEGSKA (reference sequence). The CDR3 sequence is CSASPGSGYEQYF.